The subject of this entry is one T cell receptor (beta chain). The entry originates in a study of blood T cell repertoires in COVID-19. Turning to the study itself: T cells, B-cell-depleted T cells, or PBMCs provided the cDNA or gDNA that served as material.

This CDR3 is built from 15 residues. Germline assignment: CDR1 MGHRA and CDR2 YSYEKL. V was cut by 4 bases and J by 2 bases, with 14 bases left in between. Profiling relied on immunoSEQ multiplex PCR, and the TCRdb table lists in-frame clones only, not all of them. The sample carries hundreds of thousands of clones, under 95% recorded once. Recruitment covered under 25 US areas and drew participants whose ages spanned roughly 18 to 100 years. This clonotype was sampled from a woman in her late teens or twenties who had recovered from COVID-19. Material: PBMCs or T cells enriched from blood (not recorded which). V usage is TRBV4-1 and J usage is TRBJ2-5; tentatively, D is TRBD2 (6 bases). Written as DNA, the CDR3 is TGCGCCAGCAGCCGAATAGCGGAGAAACAAGAGACCCAGTACTTC. Its protein product is CASSRIAEKQETQYF.